This is a list of T cell receptor beta chains from one sample in a study of T cells in localized non-small cell lung cancer. Profiling relied on immunoSEQ multiplex PCR, and the TCRdb table lists in-frame clones only, not all of them. The data hold some 37,000 clones, with around 90% observed a single time. This sample comprised peripheral blood, obtained before any cancer treatment. All receptors derive from a woman between 35 and 75 years old with stage I lung adenocarcinoma. CDR3s include the opening cysteine and the closing phenylalanine or tryptophan. The D gene is left open where the match is weak. Some rows mark clone size as missing; the rest say once, few, many or name a class of expanded clone.

>-|once|TRBJ2-1|TRBV2
TGTGCCAGCAGTGGTGGACAGACCTACAATGAGCAGTTCTTC
CASSGGQTYNEQFF
>TRBD1|-|TRBJ2-1|TRBV12-5
TGTGCTAGTGTCGGGGGACAGGGTTACAATGAGCAGTTCTTC
CASVGGQGYNEQFF
>-|-|TRBJ2-1|TRBV10-3
TGTGCCATCACGACATCCCCCCGAGATAGCAATGAGCAGTTCTTC
CAITTSPRDSNEQFF
>-|-|TRBJ1-5|TRBV5-6
TGTGCCAGCAGCTTGGCGTCAGGCAATCAGCCCCAGCATTTT
CASSLASGNQPQHF
>TRBD1|-|TRBJ2-1|TRBV4-2
TGTGCCAGCAGCCAAGGACAGGGGGTAGGCGATGAGCAGTTCTTC
CASSQGQGVGDEQFF
>-|-|TRBJ1-5|TRBV6-5
TGTGCCAGCAGTTACGTCCACCAGCCGAATCAGCCCCAGCATTTT
CASSYVHQPNQPQHF
>-|-|TRBJ2-7|TRBV2
TGTGCCAGCACCGTAGGTCTAGATACTAGCGAGCAGTACTTC
CASTVGLDTSEQYF
>-|-|TRBJ2-7|TRBV5-4
TGTGCCAGCAGCGGGGCTAGCTCCTACGAGCAGTACTTC
CASSGASSYEQYF
>-|-|TRBJ1-1|TRBV5-1
TGCGCCAGCAGCTTGATAAGGTGGCCGATGACGAACACTGAAGCTTTCTTT
CASSLIRWPMTNTEAFF
>-|-|TRBJ2-3|TRBV5-1
TGCGCCAGCAGCTCGGCGGTCACAGATACGCAGTATTTT
CASSSAVTDTQYF
>-|-|TRBJ2-2|TRBV2
TGTGCCAGCAGGAACAGGGTTTCGAACACCGGGGAGCTGTTTTTT
CASRNRVSNTGELFF
>-|-|TRBJ1-2|TRBV7-9
TGTGCCAGCAGCTTAGCCAGCCACCTCTATGGCTACACCTTC
CASSLASHLYGYTF
>TRBD2|-|TRBJ2-5|TRBV11-3
TGTGCCAGCAGCCTTCCCGAGGGAGCGGGGCTCCTGTACCAAGAGACCCAGTACTTC
CASSLPEGAGLLYQETQYF
>-|-|TRBJ2-2|TRBV9
TGTGCCAGCAGCCCGACACTAGTTACTACCGGGGAGCTGTTTTTT
CASSPTLVTTGELFF
>-|-|TRBJ2-7|TRBV11-1
TGTGCCAGCAGCTTAAGGGCCGAGCAGTACTTC
CASSLRAEQYF
>-|-|TRBJ2-7|TRBV27
TGTGCCAGCAACTCCGGGTCCCACAGTCCCTACGAGCAGTACTTC
CASNSGSHSPYEQYF
>TRBD1|-|TRBJ2-7|TRBV7-9
TGTGCCAGCAGCTCTACAGGGGGCCCCTACGAGCAGTACTTC
CASSSTGGPYEQYF
>-|-|TRBJ2-3|TRBV7-3
TGTGCCAGCAGCCAAACGGCGAGCACAGATACGCAGTATTTT
CASSQTASTDTQYF
>-|-|TRBJ2-2|TRBV5-1
TGCGCCAGCAGCTTGGCCAATACGAACACCGGGGAGCTGTTTTTT
CASSLANTNTGELFF
>-|-|TRBJ2-1|TRBV7-9
TGTGCCAGCAGCCCGCGGACAAGCTCGTACAATGAGCAGTTCTTC
CASSPRTSSYNEQFF
>TRBD2|-|TRBJ2-7|TRBV4-2
TGTGCCAGCAGCCAAGGAGGGGGACTAGCGGGAGTCTACGAGCAGTACTTC
CASSQGGGLAGVYEQYF
>-|-|TRBJ1-1|TRBV5-1
TGCGCCAGCAGTCGGGGCTACACTGAAGCTTTCTTT
CASSRGYTEAFF
>-|few|TRBJ2-7|TRBV19
TGTGCCAGTAGTATAGGGGCCGGATACGAGCAGTACTTC
CASSIGAGYEQYF
>-|-|TRBJ1-2|TRBV6-1
TGTGCCAGCAGTGGGGATCCCAGGAGGGGACTCTATGGCTACACCTTC
CASSGDPRRGLYGYTF
>TRBD2|-|TRBJ2-7|TRBV28
TGTGCCAGCAGAACTAGCGGATATTACGAGCAGTACTTC
CASRTSGYYEQYF
>-|-|TRBJ2-5|TRBV6-6
TGTGCCAGCAAGAAGGCAGGTCTTCAAGAGACCCAGTACTTC
CASKKAGLQETQYF
>-|-|TRBJ2-3|TRBV11-2
TGTGCCAGCAGCTCGGATCAGTTAAGCACAGATACGCAGTATTTT
CASSSDQLSTDTQYF
>-|-|TRBJ2-1|TRBV15
TGTGCCACCAGCCCCAGGGTCTCCTACAATGAGCAGTTCTTC
CATSPRVSYNEQFF
>TRBD1|once|TRBJ1-4|TRBV28
TGTGCCAGCAGGCTCGACAGGGATAATGAAAAACTGTTTTTT
CASRLDRDNEKLFF
>-|-|TRBJ2-1|TRBV5-1
TGCGCCAGCAGCTTGGGGGACGGGGAATACAATGAGCAGTTCTTC
CASSLGDGEYNEQFF
>TRBD2|-|TRBJ2-7|TRBV29-1
TGCAGCGGGGGAGGTAGCGGGAGCAACGAGCAGTACTTC
CSGGGSGSNEQYF
>TRBD2|-|TRBJ2-3|TRBV9
TGTGCCAGCAGCCCGGCAACGGCCCTAGCGGATAGCACAGATACGCAGTATTTT
CASSPATALADSTDTQYF
>TRBD2|-|TRBJ2-3|TRBV30
TGTGCCTGGAGTGTACGGCGGGAGGCGTTTAGCACAGATACGCAGTATTTT
CAWSVRREAFSTDTQYF
>-|once|TRBJ2-3|TRBV7-6
TGTGCCAGCAGCTACCTAGCCGGCGCGGCAGGGGCAGATACGCAGTATTTT
CASSYLAGAAGADTQYF
>-|-|TRBJ2-1|TRBV5-8
TGTGCCAGCAGCTTCAGGTCTGAGCAGTTCTTC
CASSFRSEQFF
>-|-|TRBJ2-2|TRBV15
TGTGCCACCAGCAGCGGGAGTGACACCGGGGAGCTGTTTTTT
CATSSGSDTGELFF
>-|-|TRBJ2-3|TRBV7-3
TGTGCCAGCAGCGCAGCGTCGGGAAATACGCAGTATTTT
CASSAASGNTQYF
>-|-|TRBJ2-1|TRBV9
TGTGCCAGCAGGTCGGTGGGGGGAGACGGAAATGAGCAGTTCTTC
CASRSVGGDGNEQFF
>-|-|TRBJ2-3|TRBV19
TGTGCCAGTAGTGGAGGTGGGAGTCGGACAGATACGCAGTATTTT
CASSGGGSRTDTQYF
>-|few|TRBJ1-1|TRBV5-4
TGTGCCAGCAGCCCCCCGCGGCCCCCCGGGACTGAAGCTTTCTTT
CASSPPRPPGTEAFF
>TRBD1|-|TRBJ1-2|TRBV7-8
TGTGCCAGCAGCTTTTCCGGGACAGTAGGTGGCTACACCTTC
CASSFSGTVGGYTF